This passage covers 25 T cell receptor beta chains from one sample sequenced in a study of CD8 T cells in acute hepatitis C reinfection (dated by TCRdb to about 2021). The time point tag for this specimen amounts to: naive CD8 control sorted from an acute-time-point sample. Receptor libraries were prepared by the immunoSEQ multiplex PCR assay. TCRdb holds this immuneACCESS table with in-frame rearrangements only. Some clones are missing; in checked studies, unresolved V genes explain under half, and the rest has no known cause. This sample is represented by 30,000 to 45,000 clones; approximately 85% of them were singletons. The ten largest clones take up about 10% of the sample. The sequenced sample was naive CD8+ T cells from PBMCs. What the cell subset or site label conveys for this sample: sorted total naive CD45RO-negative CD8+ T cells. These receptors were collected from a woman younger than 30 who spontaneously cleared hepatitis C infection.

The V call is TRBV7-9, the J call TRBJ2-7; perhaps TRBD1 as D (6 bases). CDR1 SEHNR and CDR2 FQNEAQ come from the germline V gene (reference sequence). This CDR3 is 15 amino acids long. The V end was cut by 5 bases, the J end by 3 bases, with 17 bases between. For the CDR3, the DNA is TGTGCCAGCAGCACTAAACAGGGTGGAGGCTACGAGCAGTACTTC. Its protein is CASSTKQGGGYEQYF.

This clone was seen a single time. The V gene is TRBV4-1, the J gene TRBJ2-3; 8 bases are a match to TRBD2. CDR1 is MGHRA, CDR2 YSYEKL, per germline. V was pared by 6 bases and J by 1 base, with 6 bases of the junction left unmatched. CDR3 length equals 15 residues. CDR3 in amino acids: CASSVLAGGTDTQYF. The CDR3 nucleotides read TGCGCCAGCAGTGTTCTAGCGGGTGGCACAGATACGCAGTATTTT.

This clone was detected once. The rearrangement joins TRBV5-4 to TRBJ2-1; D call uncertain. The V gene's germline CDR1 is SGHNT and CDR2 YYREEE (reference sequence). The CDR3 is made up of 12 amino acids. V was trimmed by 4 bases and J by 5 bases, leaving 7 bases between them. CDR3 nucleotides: TGTGCCAGCAGCGTCTCGAACAATGAGCAGTTCTTC. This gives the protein CASSVSNNEQFF.

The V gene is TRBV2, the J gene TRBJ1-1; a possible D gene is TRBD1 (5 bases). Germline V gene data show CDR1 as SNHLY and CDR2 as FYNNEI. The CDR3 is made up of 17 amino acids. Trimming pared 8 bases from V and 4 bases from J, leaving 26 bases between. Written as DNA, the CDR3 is TGTGCCAGCCCAGGCCCTTTCGGGGGAGGCGGGCGCACTGAAGCTTTCTTT. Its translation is CASPGPFGGGGRTEAFF.

The CDR3 here is CASSPSGHKGYEQYF. As DNA, the CDR3 is TGTGCCAGCAGCCCATCGGGGCACAAGGGCTACGAGCAGTACTTC. The V and J genes are TRBV5-4 and TRBJ2-7; D possibly matches TRBD1 or TRBD2 (5 bases each). The CDR3 loop spans 15 amino acids. From germline, CDR1 is SGHNT and CDR2 YYREEE (reference sequence). Trimming removed 4 bases at V and 3 bases at J, with 17 bases between.

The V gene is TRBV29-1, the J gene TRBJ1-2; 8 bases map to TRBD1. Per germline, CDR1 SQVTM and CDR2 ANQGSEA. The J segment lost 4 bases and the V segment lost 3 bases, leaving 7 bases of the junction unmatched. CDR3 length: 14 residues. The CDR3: CSVEASGGFYGYTF. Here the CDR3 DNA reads TGCAGCGTTGAGGCGTCAGGGGGCTTCTATGGCTACACCTTC.

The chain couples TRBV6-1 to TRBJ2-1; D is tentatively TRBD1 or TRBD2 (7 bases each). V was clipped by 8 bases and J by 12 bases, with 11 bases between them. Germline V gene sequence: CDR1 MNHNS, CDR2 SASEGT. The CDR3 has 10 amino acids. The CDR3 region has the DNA TGTGCCAGCCAGGGGGGGGTGCAGTTCTTC. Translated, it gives CASQGGVQFF.

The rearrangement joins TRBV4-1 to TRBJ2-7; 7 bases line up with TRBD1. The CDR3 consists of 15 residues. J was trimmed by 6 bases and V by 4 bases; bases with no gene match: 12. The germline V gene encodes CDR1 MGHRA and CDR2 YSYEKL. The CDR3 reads CASSLRQGEEVEQYF. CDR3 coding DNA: TGCGCCAGCAGCCTTCGACAGGGAGAGGAGGTCGAGCAGTACTTC.

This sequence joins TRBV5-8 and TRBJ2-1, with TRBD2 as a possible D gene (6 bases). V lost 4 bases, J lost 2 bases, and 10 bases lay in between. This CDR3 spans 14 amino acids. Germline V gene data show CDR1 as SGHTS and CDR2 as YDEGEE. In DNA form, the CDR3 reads TGTGCCAGCAGCATAGCGGACCCCTACAATGAGCAGTTCTTC. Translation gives CASSIADPYNEQFF.

The CDR3 nucleotides are TGTGCCAGCAGTTCGGGACTAGAGGGGGGATCCGAGCAGTACTTC. It translates to CASSSGLEGGSEQYF. This chain connects TRBV27 to TRBJ2-7; 8 nucleotides line up with TRBD2. The germline V gene has CDR1 MNHEY and CDR2 SMNVEV (reference sequence). CDR3 length: 15 amino acids. J lost 6 bases, V lost 4 bases, and 11 bases had no gene match.

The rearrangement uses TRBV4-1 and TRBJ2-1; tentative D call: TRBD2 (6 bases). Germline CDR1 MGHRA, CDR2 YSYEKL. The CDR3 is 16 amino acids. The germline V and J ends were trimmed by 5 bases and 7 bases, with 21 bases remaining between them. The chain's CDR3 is CASSATGLREGNEQFF. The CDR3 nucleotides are TGCGCCAGCAGCGCAACTGGATTGCGGGAAGGGAATGAGCAGTTCTTC.

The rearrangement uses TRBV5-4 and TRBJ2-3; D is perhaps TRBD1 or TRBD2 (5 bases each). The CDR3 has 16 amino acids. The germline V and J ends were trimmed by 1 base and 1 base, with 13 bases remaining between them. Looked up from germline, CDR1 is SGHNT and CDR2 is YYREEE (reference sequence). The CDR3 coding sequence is TGTGCCAGCAGCTTGAGGGGACGAAGAGGCACAGATACGCAGTATTTT. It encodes CASSLRGRRGTDTQYF. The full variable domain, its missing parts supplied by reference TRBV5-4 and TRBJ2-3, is ETGVTQSPTHLIKTRGQQVTLRCSSQSGHNTVSWYQQALGQGPQFIFQYYREEENGRGNFPPRFSGLQFPNYSSELNVNALELDDSALYLCASSLRGRRGTDTQYFGPGTRLTVL.

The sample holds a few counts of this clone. CDR3 loop: CASSVPLAGGNEQFF. The CDR3 bases are TGTGCCAGCAGCGTCCCACTAGCGGGAGGCAATGAGCAGTTCTTC. This sequence joins TRBV9 and TRBJ2-1; 12 bases match TRBD2. The germline V gene has CDR1 SGDLS and CDR2 YYNGEE. This CDR3 is 15 amino acids long. V lost 2 bases, J lost 6 bases, and 3 bases stayed unmatched. Together with reference TRBV9 and TRBJ2-1, the CDR3 gives the full variable domain: DSGVTQTPKHLITATGQRVTLRCSPRSGDLSVYWYQQSLDQGLQFLIQYYNGEERAKGNILERFSAQQFPDLHSELNLSSLELGDSALYFCASSVPLAGGNEQFFGPGTRLTVL.

The CDR3 reads CASGRVTGELFF. The CDR3 DNA reads as TGTGCCAGCGGGAGGGTAACCGGGGAGCTGTTTTTT. The J gene is TRBJ2-2, the V gene TRBV27, with TRBD2 matching over 7 bases. The CDR3 is 12 residues long. J gave up 5 bases and V 8 bases, and 2 bases lay outside the gene matches. Germline V gives CDR1 MNHEY, CDR2 SMNVEV (reference sequence).

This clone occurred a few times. CDR3 amino acids: CASREGAPGYGYTF. The CDR3 bases are TGTGCCAGCAGAGAGGGGGCGCCGGGCTATGGCTACACCTTC. The V gene is TRBV27, the J gene TRBJ1-2; 7 bases line up with TRBD1. This CDR3 is 14 amino acids long. The germline gives CDR1 MNHEY, CDR2 SMNVEV (reference sequence). V was clipped by 6 bases and J by 4 bases; unmatched bases: 8.

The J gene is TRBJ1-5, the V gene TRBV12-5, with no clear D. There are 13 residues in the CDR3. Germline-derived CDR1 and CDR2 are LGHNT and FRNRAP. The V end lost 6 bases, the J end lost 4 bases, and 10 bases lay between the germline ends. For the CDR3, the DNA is TGTGCTAGTGGCTTTGGAGGGAATCAGCCCCAGCATTTT. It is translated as CASGFGGNQPQHF.

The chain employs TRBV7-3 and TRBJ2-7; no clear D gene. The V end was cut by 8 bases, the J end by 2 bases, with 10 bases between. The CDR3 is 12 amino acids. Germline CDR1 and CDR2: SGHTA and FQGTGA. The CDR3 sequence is CASPDVPYEQYF. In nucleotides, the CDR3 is TGTGCCAGCCCTGATGTTCCCTACGAGCAGTACTTC.

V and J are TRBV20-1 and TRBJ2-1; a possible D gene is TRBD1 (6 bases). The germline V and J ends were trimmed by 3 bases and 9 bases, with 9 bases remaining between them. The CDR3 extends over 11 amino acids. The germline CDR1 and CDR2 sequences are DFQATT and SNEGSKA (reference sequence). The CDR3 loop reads CSASKGGEQFF. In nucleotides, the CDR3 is TGCAGTGCTAGTAAAGGGGGTGAGCAGTTCTTC.

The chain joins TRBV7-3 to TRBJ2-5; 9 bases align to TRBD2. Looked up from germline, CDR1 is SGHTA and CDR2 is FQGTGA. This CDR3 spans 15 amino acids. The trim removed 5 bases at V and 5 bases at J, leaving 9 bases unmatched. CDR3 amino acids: CASSPGTSTFETQYF. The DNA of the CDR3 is TGTGCCAGCAGCCCCGGGACTAGCACATTTGAGACCCAGTACTTC.

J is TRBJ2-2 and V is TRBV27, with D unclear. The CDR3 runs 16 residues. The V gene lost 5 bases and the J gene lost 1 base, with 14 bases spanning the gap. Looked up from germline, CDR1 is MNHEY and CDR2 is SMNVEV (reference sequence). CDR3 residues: CASSPDPGQNTGELFF. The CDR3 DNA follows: TGTGCCAGCAGTCCAGACCCGGGCCAGAACACCGGGGAGCTGTTTTTT.

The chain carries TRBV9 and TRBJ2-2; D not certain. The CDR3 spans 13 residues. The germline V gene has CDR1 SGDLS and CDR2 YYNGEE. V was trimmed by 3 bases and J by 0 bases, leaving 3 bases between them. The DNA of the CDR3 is TGTGCCAGCAGCGGTTCGAACACCGGGGAGCTGTTTTTT. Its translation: CASSGSNTGELFF.

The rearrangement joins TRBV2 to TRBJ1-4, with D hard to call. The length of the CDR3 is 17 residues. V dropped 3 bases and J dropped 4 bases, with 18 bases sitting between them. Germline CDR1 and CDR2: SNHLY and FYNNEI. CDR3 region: CASSDSKKNRINEKLFF. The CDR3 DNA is TGTGCCAGCAGTGACAGTAAGAAAAATCGGATTAATGAAAAACTGTTTTTT.

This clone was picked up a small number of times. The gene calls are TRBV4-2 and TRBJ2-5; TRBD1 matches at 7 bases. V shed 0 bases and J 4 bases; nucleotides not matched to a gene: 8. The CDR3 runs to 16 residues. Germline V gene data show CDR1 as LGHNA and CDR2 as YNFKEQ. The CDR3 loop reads CASSQEAQGIVETQYF. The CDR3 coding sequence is TGTGCCAGCAGCCAAGAGGCACAGGGGATCGTAGAGACCCAGTACTTC.

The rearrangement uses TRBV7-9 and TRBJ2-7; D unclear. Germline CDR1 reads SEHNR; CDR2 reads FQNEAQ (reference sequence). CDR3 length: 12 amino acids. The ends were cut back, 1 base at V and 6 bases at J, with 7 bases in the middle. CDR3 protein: CASSLVESEQYF. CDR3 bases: TGTGCCAGCAGCTTAGTAGAAAGCGAGCAGTACTTC.

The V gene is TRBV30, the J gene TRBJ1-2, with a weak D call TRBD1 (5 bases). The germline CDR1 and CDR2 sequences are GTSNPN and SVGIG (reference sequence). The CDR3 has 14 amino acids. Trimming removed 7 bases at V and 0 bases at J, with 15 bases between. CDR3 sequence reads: CASDRQRTNYGYTF. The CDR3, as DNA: TGTGCCTCGGATAGACAGAGAACTAACTATGGCTACACCTTC.